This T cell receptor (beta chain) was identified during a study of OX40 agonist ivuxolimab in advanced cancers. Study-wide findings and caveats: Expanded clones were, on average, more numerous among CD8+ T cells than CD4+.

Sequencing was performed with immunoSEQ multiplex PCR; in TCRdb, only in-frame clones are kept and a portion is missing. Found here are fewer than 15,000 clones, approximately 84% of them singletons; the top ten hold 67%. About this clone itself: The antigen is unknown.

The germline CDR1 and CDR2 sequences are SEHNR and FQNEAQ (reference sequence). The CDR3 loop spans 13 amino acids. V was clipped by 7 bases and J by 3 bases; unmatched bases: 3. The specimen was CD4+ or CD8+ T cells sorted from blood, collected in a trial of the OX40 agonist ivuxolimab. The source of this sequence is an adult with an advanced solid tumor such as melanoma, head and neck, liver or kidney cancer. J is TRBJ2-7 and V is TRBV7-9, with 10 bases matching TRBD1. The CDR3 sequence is CASTGDRGYEQYF. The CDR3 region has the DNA TGTGCCAGCACCGGGGACAGGGGCTACGAGCAGTACTTC.